This T cell receptor beta chain derives from a study of blood T cells in healthy people across ages. Study at large: The capture of about one barcoded beta molecule per two T cells was achieved by template switching.

The use of a sample-barcoded 5' primer and a J-beta primer mix characterized a second PCR of about 7 to 12 cycles. TCRdb independently ran MiXCR on the 5' RACE reads; one entry per CDR3 protein. The sample includes roughly 800,000 distinct CDR3 sequences, approximately 53% seen only once; the top ten take approximately 40%. The CDR3 is 16 amino acids. Per the germline V gene, CDR1 is MDHEN and CDR2 is SYDVKM. V was trimmed by 6 bases and J by 2 bases, leaving 19 bases between them. This TCR came from a man of 80 years or more in good health. The V gene is TRBV28, the J gene TRBJ2-5, with a weak D call TRBD1 (5 bases). Sequencing used blood. The CDR3 sequence is CASRGPVVQTQETQYF. For the CDR3, the DNA is TGTGCCAGCAGGGGGCCGGTAGTCCAAACACAAGAGACCCAGTACTTC.